This paragraph covers one T cell receptor beta chain sequence. This record comes from a study of T cells in Graves' hyperthyroidism and ophthalmopathy. This CDR3 has 15 amino acids. Trimming stripped 2 bases from V and 1 base from J, with 9 bases between. Germline V gene data show CDR1 as SGDLS and CDR2 as YYNGEE. It was RNA transcripts that yielded the amplified TCR beta CDR3 regions. The HTBI primer set served for first-round RT-PCR of the TCR CDR3. TCRdb processed the multiplex PCR reads anew with MiXCR; each CDR3 protein has one entry. Of about 740,000 distinct CDR3 sequences listed, 12% to 15% were seen once; the top ten hold around 9.6%.

The chain couples TRBV9 to TRBJ2-2; a weak D match, TRBD2 (6 bases). The sequenced sample consisted of blood. The receptor's source is a woman younger than 35 with Graves' hyperthyroidism. CDR3: CASSVSGENTGELFF. CDR3 sequence (DNA): TGTGCCAGCAGCGTCTCGGGGGAGAACACCGGGGAGCTGTTTTTT. The variable domain in full, completed from reference TRBV9 and TRBJ2-2, reads DSGVTQTPKHLITATGQRVTLRCSPRSGDLSVYWYQQSLDQGLQFLIQYYNGEERAKGNILERFSAQQFPDLHSELNLSSLELGDSALYFCASSVSGENTGELFFGEGSRLTVL.